The TCR beta chain described here comes from a study of graft-versus-host responses after intestinal transplantation. Study findings and constraints: Early post-transplant falls in HvG clones accompanied the peak levels of circulating GvH clones.

TCRdb's copy holds only in-frame clones and misses some; the assay was immunoSEQ multiplex PCR. The data contain about 64,000 clones, 90% of them singletons. J was trimmed by 7 bases and V by 5 bases; bases with no gene match: 9. CDR3 length: 14 residues. CDR1 is MNHEY and CDR2 is SMNVEV in the germline V gene (reference sequence). On this clone: Its antigen is still unknown.

This clonotype was sampled from a human donor who was the organ donor for an intestinal transplant. The starting material was unstimulated CD8+ T cells sorted from spleen or lymph node cells, obtained before transplant. The chain employs TRBV27 and TRBJ2-7, with 9 positions matching TRBD2. The CDR3 DNA reads TGTGCCAGCAGTCTGGCGGGAGGGCCTGAGGAGCAGTACTTC. Protein: CASSLAGGPEEQYF.